This T cell receptor (beta chain) is drawn from a study of blood T cell repertoires in COVID-19. Sequencing was performed with immunoSEQ multiplex PCR; in TCRdb, only in-frame clones are kept and a portion is missing. The data contain 150,000 to 200,000 clones, 70% to 90% of them seen just once; the ten biggest clones take up 1.5% to 2%. V shed 3 bases and J shed 4 bases, with 18 bases lying between them. The CDR3 has 15 residues. Germline CDR1 reads DFQATT; CDR2 reads SNEGSKA (reference sequence). In this sample, this clone turned up many times. Sample: peripheral blood. The receptor was isolated from a man between 18 and 35 years old who had recovered from COVID-19. The rearrangement links TRBV20-1 to TRBJ1-2; possible D gene TRBD1, 5 bases. CDR3 loop: CSASTSRVASYGYTF. The CDR3, as DNA: TGCAGTGCTAGTACTTCCAGGGTCGCCTCCTATGGCTACACCTTC.